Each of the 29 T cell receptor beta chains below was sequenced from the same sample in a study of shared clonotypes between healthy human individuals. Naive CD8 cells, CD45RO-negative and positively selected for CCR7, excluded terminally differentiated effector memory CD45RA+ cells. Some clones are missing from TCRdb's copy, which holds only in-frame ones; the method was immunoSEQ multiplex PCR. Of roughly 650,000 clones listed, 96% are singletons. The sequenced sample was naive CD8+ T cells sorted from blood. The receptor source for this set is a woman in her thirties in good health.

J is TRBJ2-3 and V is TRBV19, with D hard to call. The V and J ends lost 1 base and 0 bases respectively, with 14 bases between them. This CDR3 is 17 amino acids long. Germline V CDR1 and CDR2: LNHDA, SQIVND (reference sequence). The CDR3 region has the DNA TGTGCCAGTAGTATAGCTTCTCTCGGCGGCAGCACAGATACGCAGTATTTT. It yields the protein CASSIASLGGSTDTQYF.

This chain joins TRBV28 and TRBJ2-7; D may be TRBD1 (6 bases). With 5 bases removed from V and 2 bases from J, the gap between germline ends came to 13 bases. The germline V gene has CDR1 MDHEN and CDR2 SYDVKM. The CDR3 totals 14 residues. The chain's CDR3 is CASSEQGFPYEQYF. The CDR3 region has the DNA TGTGCCAGCAGTGAACAGGGTTTCCCCTACGAGCAGTACTTC.

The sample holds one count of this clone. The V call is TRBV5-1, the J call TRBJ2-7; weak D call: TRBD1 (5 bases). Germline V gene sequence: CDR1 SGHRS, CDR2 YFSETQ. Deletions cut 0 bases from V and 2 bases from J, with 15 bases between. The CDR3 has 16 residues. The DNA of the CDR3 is TGCGCCAGCAGCTTGGAACGACAGCGTCCTCCCTACGAGCAGTACTTC. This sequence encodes CASSLERQRPPYEQYF. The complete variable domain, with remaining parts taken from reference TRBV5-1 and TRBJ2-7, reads KAGVTQTPRYLIKTRGQQVTLSCSPISGHRSVSWYQQTPGQGLQFLFEYFSETQRNKGNFPGRFSGRQFSNSRSEMNVSTLELGDSALYLCASSLERQRPPYEQYFGPGTRLTVT.

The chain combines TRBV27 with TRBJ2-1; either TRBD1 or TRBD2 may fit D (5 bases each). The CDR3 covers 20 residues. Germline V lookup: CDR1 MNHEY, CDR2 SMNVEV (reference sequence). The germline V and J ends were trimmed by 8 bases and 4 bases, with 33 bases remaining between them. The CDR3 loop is CASPFRGWSAPDGQYNEQFF. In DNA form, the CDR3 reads TGTGCCAGCCCCTTTCGGGGCTGGTCAGCGCCCGATGGGCAATACAATGAGCAGTTCTTC.

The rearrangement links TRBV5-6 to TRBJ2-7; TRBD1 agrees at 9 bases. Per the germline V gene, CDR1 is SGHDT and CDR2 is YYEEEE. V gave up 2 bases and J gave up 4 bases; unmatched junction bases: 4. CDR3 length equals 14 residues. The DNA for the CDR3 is TGTGCCAGCAGCTTTGAGACAGGGGGGTACGAGCAGTACTTC. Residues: CASSFETGGYEQYF.

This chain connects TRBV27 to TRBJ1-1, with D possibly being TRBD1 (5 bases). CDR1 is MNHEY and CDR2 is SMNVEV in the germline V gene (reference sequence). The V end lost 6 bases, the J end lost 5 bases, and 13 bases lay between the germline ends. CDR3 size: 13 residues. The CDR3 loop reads CASSQGIGTEAFF. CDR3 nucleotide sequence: TGTGCCAGCAGCCAGGGTATAGGAACTGAAGCTTTCTTT.

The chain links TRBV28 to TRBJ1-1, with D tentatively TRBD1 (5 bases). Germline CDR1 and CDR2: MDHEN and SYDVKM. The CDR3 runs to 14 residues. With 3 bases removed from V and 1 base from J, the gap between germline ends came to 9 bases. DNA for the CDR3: TGTGCCAGCAGTTTTATTGGACAGAACACTGAAGCTTTCTTT. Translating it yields CASSFIGQNTEAFF.

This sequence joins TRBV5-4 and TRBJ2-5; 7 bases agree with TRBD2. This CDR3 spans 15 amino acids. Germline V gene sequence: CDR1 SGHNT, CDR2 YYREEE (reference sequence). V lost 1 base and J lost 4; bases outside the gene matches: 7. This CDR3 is CASSLSGGSSETQYF. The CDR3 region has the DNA TGTGCCAGCAGCTTGTCTGGCGGGAGTTCAGAGACCCAGTACTTC.

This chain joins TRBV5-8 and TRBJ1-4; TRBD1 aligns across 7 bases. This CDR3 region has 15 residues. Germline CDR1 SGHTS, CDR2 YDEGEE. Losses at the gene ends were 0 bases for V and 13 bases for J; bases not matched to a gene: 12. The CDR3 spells CASSLEGQLTKGLFF. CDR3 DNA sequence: TGTGCCAGCAGCTTGGAGGGACAGCTCACCAAAGGACTGTTTTTT.

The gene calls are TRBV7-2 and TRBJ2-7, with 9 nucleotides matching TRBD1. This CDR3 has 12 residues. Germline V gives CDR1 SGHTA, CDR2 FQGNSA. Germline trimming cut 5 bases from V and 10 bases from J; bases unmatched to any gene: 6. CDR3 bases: TGTGCCAGCAGCCGGGACAGGGTGGAACAGTACTTC. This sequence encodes CASSRDRVEQYF.

CDR3 coding DNA: TGTGCCACCTTAGGACAGGGTGAAGCTTTCTTT. Protein product: CATLGQGEAFF. The chain recombines TRBV27 with TRBJ1-1, with 8 bases fitting TRBD1. This CDR3 is built from 11 residues. The germline gives CDR1 MNHEY, CDR2 SMNVEV (reference sequence). The J segment lost 7 bases and the V segment lost 10 bases, leaving 5 bases of the junction unmatched.

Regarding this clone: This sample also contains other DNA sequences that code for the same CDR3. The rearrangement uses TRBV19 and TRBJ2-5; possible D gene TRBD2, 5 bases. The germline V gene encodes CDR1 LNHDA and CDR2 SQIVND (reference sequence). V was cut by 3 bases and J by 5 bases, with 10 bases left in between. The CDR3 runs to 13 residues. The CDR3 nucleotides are TGTGCCAGTAGTATCGATGGGGAGGAGACCCAGTACTTC. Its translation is CASSIDGEETQYF. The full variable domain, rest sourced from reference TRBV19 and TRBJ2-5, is DGGITQSPKYLFRKEGQNVTLSCEQNLNHDAMYWYRQDPGQGLRLIYYSQIVNDFQKGDIAEGYSVSREKKESFPLTVTSAQKNPTAFYLCASSIDGEETQYFGPGTRLLVL.

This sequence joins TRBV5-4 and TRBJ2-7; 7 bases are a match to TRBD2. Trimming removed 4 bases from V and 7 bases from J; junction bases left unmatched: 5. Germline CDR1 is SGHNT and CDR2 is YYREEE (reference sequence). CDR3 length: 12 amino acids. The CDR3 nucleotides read TGTGCCAGCAGCCATGGGGGGGGTGAGCAGTACTTC. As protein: CASSHGGGEQYF.

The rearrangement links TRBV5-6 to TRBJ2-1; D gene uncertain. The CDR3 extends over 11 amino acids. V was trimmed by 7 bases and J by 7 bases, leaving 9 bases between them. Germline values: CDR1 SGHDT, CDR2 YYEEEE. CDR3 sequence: CASGVGNEQFF. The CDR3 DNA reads TGTGCCAGCGGAGTGGGTAATGAGCAGTTCTTC.

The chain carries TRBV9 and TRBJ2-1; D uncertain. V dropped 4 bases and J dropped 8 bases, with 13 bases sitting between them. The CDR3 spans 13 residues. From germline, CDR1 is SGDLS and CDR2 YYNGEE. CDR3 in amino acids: CASSPRNTHEQFF. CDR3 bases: TGTGCCAGCAGCCCGAGAAACACCCATGAGCAGTTCTTC.

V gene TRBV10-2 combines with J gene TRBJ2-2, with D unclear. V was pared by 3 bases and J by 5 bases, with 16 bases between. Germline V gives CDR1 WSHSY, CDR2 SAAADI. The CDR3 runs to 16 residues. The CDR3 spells CASSDIFADLTGELFF. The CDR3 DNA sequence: TGCGCCAGCAGTGACATATTCGCGGACCTAACCGGGGAGCTGTTTTTT.

CDR3 in amino acids: CASSPTMTSRPTDTQYF. Here the CDR3 DNA reads TGTGCCAGCAGCCCTACCATGACTAGTAGACCCACAGATACGCAGTATTTT. The rearrangement joins TRBV11-2 to TRBJ2-3; D possibly corresponds to TRBD2 (6 bases). In germline, CDR1 is SGHAT, CDR2 FQNNGV. CDR3 length equals 17 residues. Trimming took 5 bases from V and 2 from J, leaving 20 bases between them.

The CDR3 DNA sequence: TGTGCCAGCAGTTTCAGGGGGCCCAATGAAAAACTGTTTTTT. Amino acid sequence: CASSFRGPNEKLFF. V gene TRBV28 combines with J gene TRBJ1-4, with TRBD1 matching over 8 bases. Germline CDR1 reads MDHEN; CDR2 reads SYDVKM. V trimming: 3 bases; J trimming: 5 bases; junction bases outside the gene matches: 2. The CDR3 contains 14 residues.

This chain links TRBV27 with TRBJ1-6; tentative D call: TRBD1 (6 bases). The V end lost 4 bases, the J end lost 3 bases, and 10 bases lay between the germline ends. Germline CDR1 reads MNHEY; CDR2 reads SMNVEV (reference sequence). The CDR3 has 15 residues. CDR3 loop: CASSWGRGYNSPLHF. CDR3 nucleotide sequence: TGTGCCAGCAGTTGGGGCAGGGGCTATAATTCACCCCTCCACTTT.

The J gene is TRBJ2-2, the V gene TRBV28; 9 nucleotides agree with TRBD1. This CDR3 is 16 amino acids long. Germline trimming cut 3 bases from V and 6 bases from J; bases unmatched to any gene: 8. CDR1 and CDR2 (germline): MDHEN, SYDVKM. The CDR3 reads CASSFYGDRVSGELFF. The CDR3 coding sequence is TGTGCCAGCAGTTTTTATGGGGACAGGGTTTCCGGGGAGCTGTTTTTT.

The CDR3 loop is CASSFAGWYEQYF. CDR3 sequence (DNA): TGTGCCAGCAGCTTCGCGGGTTGGTACGAGCAGTACTTC. The chain carries TRBV5-5 and TRBJ2-7; D might be TRBD2 (5 bases). V was pared by 2 bases and J by 4 bases, with 10 bases between. There are 13 residues in the CDR3. Germline V gene data show CDR1 as SGHKS and CDR2 as YYEKEE (reference sequence). Full variable domain (missing parts from reference TRBV5-5 and TRBJ2-7): DAGVTQSPTHLIKTRGQQVTLRCSPISGHKSVSWYQQVLGQGPQFIFQYYEKEERGRGNFPDRFSARQFPNYSSELNVNALLLGDSALYLCASSFAGWYEQYFGPGTRLTVT.

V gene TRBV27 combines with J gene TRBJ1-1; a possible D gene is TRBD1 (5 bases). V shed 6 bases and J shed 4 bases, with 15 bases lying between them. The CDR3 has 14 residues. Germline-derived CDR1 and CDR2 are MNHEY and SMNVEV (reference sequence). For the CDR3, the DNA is TGTGCCAGCAGCCGCGCCGGACACCCCACTGAAGCTTTCTTT. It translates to CASSRAGHPTEAFF.

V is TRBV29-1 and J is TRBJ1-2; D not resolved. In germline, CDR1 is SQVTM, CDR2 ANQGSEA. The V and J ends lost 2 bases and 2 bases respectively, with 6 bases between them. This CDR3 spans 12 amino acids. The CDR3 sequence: CSVELQNYGYTF. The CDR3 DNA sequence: TGCAGCGTTGAATTACAGAACTATGGCTACACCTTC.

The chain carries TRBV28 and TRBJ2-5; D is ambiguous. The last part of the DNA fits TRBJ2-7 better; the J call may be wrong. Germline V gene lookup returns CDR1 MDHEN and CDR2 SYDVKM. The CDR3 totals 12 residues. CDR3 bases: TGTGCCAGCAGTTTAACTTGGTACGAGCAGTACTTC. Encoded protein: CASSLTWYEQYF.

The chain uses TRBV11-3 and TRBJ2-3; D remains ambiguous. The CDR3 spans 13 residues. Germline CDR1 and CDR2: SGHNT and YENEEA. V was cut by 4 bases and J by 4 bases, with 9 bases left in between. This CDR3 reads CASSSPPADTQYF. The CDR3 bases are TGTGCCAGCAGCTCCCCCCCGGCAGATACGCAGTATTTT.

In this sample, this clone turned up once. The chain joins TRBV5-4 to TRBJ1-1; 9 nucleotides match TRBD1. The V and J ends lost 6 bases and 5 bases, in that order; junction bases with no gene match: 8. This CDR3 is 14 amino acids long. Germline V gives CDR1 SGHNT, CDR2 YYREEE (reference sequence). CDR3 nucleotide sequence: TGTGCCAGCACCCTAGACAGGGGGACGACTGAAGCTTTCTTT. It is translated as CASTLDRGTTEAFF. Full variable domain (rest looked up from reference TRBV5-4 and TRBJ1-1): ETGVTQSPTHLIKTRGQQVTLRCSSQSGHNTVSWYQQALGQGPQFIFQYYREEENGRGNFPPRFSGLQFPNYSSELNVNALELDDSALYLCASTLDRGTTEAFFGQGTRLTVV.

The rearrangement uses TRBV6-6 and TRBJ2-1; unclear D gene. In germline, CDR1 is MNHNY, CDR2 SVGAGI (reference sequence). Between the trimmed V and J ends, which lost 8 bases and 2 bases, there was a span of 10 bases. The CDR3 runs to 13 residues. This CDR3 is CASRSNAYNEQFF. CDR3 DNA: TGTGCCAGCCGTTCGAACGCCTACAATGAGCAGTTCTTC.

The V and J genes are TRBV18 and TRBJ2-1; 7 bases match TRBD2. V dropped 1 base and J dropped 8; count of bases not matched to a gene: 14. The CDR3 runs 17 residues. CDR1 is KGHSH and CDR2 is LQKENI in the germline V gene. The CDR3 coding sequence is TGTGCCAGCTCACCACGGACCCTAGCGGCGGAATTGCATGAGCAGTTCTTC. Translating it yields CASSPRTLAAELHEQFF.

The CDR3 loop is CAWSPPRNQPQHF. The CDR3 DNA follows: TGTGCCTGGAGTCCCCCAAGGAATCAGCCCCAGCATTTT. The chain joins TRBV30 to TRBJ1-5; no reliable D call. The CDR3 is made up of 13 amino acids. V dropped 2 bases and J dropped 4 bases, with 9 bases sitting between them. The germline CDR1 and CDR2 sequences are GTSNPN and SVGIG (reference sequence).